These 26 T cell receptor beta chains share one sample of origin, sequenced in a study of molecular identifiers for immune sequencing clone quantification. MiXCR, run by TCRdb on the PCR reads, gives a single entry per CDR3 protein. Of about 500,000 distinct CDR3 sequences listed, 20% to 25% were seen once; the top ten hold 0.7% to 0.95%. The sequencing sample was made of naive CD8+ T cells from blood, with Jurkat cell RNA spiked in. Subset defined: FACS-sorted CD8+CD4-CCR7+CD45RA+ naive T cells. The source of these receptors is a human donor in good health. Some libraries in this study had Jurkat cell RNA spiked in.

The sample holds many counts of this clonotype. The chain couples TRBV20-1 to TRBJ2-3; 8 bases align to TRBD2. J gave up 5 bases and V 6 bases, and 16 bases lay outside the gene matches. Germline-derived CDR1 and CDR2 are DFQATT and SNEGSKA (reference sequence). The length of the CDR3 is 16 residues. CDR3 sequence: CSAALEIGLAGDTQYF. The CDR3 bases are TGCAGTGCCGCGTTAGAGATAGGCCTAGCGGGAGATACGCAGTATTTT.

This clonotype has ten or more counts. The CDR3 protein is CSVLTGTGELFF. CDR3 bases: TGCAGCGTTCTGACAGGCACCGGGGAGCTGTTTTTT. This chain links TRBV29-1 with TRBJ2-2; D might be TRBD1 (6 bases). This CDR3 is 12 amino acids long. Germline CDR1 and CDR2: SQVTM and ANQGSEA. Trimming took 5 bases from V and 4 from J, leaving 8 bases between them.

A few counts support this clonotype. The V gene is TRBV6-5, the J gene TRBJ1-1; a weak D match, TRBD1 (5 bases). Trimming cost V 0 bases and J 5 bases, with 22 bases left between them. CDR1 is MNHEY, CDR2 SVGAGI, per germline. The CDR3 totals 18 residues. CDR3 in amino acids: CASSYSIGFATDSTEAFF. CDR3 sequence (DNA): TGTGCCAGCAGTTACTCGATAGGGTTCGCGACAGACAGTACTGAAGCTTTCTTT.

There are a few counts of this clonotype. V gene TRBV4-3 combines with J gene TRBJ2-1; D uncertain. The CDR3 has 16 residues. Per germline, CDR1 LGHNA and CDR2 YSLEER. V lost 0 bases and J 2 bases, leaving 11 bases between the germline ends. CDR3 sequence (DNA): TGCGCCAGCAGCCAAGATCTTCCAGGACCCTACAATGAGCAGTTCTTC. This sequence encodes CASSQDLPGPYNEQFF.

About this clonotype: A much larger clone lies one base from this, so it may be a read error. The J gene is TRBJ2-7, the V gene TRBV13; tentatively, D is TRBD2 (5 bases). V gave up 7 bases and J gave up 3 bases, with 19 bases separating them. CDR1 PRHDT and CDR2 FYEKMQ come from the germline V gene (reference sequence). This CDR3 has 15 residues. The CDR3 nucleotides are TGTGCCAGCAACCCGGGGAGTTCGCCACTCTACGAGCAGTACTTC. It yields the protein CASNPGSSPLYEQYF. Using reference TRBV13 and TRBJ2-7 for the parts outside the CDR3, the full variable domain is AAGVIQSPRHLIKEKRETATLKCYPIPRHDTVYWYQQGPGQDPQFLISFYEKMQSDKGSIPDRFSAQQFSDYHSELNMSSLELGDSALYFCASNPGSSPLYEQYFGPGTRLTVT.

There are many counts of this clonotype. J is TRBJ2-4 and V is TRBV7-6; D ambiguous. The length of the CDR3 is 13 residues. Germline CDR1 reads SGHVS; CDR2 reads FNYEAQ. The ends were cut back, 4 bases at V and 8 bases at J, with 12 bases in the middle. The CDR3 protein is CASSSRPGDIQYF. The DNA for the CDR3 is TGTGCCAGCAGCTCACGGCCCGGTGACATTCAGTACTTC. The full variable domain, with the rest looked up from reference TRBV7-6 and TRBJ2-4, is GAGVSQSPRYKVTKRGQDVALRCDPISGHVSLYWYRQALGQGPEFLTYFNYEAQQDKSGLPNDRFSAERPEGSISTLTIQRTEQRDSAMYRCASSSRPGDIQYFGAGTRLSVL.

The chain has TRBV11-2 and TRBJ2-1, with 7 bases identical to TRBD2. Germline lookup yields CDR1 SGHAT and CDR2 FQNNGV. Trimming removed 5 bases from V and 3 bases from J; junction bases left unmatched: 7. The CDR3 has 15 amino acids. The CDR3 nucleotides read TGTGCCAGCAGCGGGAGGGCGGCGCTCTACAATGAGCAGTTCTTC. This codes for CASSGRAALYNEQFF.

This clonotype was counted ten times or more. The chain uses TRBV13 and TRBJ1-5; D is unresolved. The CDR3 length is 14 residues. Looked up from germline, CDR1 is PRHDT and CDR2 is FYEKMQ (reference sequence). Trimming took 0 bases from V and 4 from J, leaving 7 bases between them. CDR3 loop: CASSLGRGNQPQHF. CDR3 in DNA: TGTGCCAGCAGCTTAGGAAGAGGAAATCAGCCCCAGCATTTT. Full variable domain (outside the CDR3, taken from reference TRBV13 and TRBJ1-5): AAGVIQSPRHLIKEKRETATLKCYPIPRHDTVYWYQQGPGQDPQFLISFYEKMQSDKGSIPDRFSAQQFSDYHSELNMSSLELGDSALYFCASSLGRGNQPQHFGDGTRLSIL.

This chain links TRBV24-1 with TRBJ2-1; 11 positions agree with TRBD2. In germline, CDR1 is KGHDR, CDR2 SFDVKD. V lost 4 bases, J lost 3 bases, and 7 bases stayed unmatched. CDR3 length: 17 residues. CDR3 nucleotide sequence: TGTGCCACCAGTGAGCGGACTAGCGGGTTACGCTACAATGAGCAGTTCTTC. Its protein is CATSERTSGLRYNEQFF.

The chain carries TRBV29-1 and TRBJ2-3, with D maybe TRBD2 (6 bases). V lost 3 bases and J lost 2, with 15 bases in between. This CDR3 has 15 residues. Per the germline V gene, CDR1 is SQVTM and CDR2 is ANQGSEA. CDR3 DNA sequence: TGCAGCGTTGAGGGGACTGGCGGAGCCACAGATACGCAGTATTTT. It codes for CSVEGTGGATDTQYF.

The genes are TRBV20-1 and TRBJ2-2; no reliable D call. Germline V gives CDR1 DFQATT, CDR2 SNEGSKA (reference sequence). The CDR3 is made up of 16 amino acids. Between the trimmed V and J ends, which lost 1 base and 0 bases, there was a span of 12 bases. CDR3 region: CSARGDGISNTGELFF. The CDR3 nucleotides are TGCAGTGCTAGAGGCGATGGGATCTCGAACACCGGGGAGCTGTTTTTT.

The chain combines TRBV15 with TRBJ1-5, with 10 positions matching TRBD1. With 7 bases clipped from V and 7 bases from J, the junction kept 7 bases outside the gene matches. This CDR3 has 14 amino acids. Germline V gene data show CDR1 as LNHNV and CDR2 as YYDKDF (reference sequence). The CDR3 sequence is CATKTGQGGQPQHF. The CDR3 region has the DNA TGTGCCACCAAAACCGGACAGGGGGGACAGCCCCAGCATTTT.

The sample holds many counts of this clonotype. The CDR3 here is CASLSGPGIYYGYTF. DNA for the CDR3: TGTGCCAGTCTCTCCGGACCCGGCATCTACTATGGCTACACCTTC. The chain links TRBV19 to TRBJ1-2; D remains ambiguous. The CDR3 runs to 15 residues. V gave up 8 bases and J gave up 3 bases, with 19 bases separating them. Germline V CDR1 and CDR2: LNHDA, SQIVND (reference sequence).

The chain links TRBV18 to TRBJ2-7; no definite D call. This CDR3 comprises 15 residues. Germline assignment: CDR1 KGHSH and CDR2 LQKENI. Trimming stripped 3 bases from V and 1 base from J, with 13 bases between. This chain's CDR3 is CASSPVYSDSYEQYF. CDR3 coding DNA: TGTGCCAGCTCACCTGTCTACTCGGATTCCTACGAGCAGTACTTC.

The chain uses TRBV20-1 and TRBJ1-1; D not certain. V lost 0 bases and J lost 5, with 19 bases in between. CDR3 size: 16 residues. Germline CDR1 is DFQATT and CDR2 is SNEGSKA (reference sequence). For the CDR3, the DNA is TGCAGTGCTAGAGATCCGCAGAGGGCCCGGAGGACTGAAGCTTTCTTT. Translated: CSARDPQRARRTEAFF.

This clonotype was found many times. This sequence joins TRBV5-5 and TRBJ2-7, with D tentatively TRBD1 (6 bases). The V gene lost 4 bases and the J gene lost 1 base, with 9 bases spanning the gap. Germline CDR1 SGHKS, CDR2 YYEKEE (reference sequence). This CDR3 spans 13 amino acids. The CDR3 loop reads CASSHGQSYEQYF. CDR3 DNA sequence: TGTGCCAGCAGCCACGGACAGTCCTACGAGCAGTACTTC.

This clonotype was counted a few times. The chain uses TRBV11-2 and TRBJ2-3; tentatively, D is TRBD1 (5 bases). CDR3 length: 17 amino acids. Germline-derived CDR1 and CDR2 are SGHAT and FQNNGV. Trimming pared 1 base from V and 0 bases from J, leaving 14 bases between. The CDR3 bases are TGTGCCAGCAGCTTAGGTTGGGGCAGGCGGAGCACAGATACGCAGTATTTT. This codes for CASSLGWGRRSTDTQYF.

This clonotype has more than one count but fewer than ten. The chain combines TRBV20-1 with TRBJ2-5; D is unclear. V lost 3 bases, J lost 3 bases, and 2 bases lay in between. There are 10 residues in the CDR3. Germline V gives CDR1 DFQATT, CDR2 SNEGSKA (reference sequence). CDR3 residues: CSASKETQYF. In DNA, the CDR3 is TGCAGTGCTAGTAAAGAGACCCAGTACTTC.

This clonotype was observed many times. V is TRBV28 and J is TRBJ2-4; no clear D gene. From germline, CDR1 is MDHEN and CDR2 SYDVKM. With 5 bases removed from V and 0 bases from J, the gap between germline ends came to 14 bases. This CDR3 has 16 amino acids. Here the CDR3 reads CASSPPSLLAKNIQYF. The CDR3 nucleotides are TGTGCCAGCAGTCCCCCCAGCCTCCTAGCCAAAAACATTCAGTACTTC.

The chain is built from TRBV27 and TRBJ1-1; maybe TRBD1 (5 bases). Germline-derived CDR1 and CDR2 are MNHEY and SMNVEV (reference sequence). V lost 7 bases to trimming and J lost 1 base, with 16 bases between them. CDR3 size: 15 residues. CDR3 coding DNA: TGTGCCAGCAACCTCCGAGGGGCAGGGAACACTGAAGCTTTCTTT. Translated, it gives CASNLRGAGNTEAFF.

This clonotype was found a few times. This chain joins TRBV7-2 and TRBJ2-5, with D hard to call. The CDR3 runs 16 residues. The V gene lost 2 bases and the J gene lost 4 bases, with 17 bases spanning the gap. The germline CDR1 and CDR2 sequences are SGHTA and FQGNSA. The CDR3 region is CASSLYRQLKGETQYF. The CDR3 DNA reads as TGTGCCAGCAGCTTATACCGCCAACTCAAGGGAGAGACCCAGTACTTC. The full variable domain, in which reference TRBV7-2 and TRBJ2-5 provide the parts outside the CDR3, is GAGVSQSPSNKVTEKGKDVELRCDPISGHTALYWYRQSLGQGLEFLIYFQGNSAPDKSGLPSDRFSAERTGGSVSTLTIQRTQQEDSAVYLCASSLYRQLKGETQYFGPGTRLLVL.

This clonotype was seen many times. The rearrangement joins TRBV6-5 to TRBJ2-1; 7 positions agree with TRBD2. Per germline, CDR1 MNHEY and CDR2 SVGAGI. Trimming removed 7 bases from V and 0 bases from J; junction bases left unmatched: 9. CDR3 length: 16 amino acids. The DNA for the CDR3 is TGTGCCAGCAAGTCTTTTGGGGGGGGCTCCTACAATGAGCAGTTCTTC. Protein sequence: CASKSFGGGSYNEQFF.

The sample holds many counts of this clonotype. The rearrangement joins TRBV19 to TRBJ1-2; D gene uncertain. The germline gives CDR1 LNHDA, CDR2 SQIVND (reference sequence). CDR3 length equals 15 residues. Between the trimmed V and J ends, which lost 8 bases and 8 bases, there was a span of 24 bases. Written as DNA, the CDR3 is TGTGCCAGTTCGCTGTCGGAGGGATCGGCATCCGGCTACACCTTC. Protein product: CASSLSEGSASGYTF. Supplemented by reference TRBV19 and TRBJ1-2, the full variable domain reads DGGITQSPKYLFRKEGQNVTLSCEQNLNHDAMYWYRQDPGQGLRLIYYSQIVNDFQKGDIAEGYSVSREKKESFPLTVTSAQKNPTAFYLCASSLSEGSASGYTFGSGTRLTVV.

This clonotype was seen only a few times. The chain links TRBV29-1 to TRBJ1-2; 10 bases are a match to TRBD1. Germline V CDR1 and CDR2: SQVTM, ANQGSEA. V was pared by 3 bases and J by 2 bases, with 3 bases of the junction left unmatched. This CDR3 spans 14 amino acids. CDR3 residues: CSVDGTGDNYGYTF. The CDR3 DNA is TGCAGCGTTGATGGGACAGGGGACAACTATGGCTACACCTTC. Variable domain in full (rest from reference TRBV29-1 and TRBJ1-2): SAVISQKPSRDICQRGTSLTIQCQVDSQVTMMFWYRQQPGQSLTLIATANQGSEATYESGFVIDKFPISRPNLTFSTLTVSNMSPEDSSIYLCSVDGTGDNYGYTFGSGTRLTVV.

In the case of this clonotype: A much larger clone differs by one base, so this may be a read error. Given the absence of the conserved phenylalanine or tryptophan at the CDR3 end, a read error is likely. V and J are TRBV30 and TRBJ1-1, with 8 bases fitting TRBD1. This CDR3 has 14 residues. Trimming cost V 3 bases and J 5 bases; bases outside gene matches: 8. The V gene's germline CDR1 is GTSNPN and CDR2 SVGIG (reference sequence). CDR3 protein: CAWSYGQGSTEAFL. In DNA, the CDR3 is TGTGCCTGGAGCTACGGACAGGGTAGTACTGAAGCTTTCCTT.

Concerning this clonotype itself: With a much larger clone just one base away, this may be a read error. For the CDR3, the DNA is TGCAGTGCTAGCCTACTTCGGACAGCGGCTACCTACGGGCAGTACTTC. Protein sequence: CSASLLRTAATYGQYF. J is TRBJ2-7 and V is TRBV20-1; D possibly corresponds to TRBD1 (6 bases). The CDR3 is made up of 16 amino acids. Germline CDR1 is DFQATT and CDR2 is SNEGSKA (reference sequence).